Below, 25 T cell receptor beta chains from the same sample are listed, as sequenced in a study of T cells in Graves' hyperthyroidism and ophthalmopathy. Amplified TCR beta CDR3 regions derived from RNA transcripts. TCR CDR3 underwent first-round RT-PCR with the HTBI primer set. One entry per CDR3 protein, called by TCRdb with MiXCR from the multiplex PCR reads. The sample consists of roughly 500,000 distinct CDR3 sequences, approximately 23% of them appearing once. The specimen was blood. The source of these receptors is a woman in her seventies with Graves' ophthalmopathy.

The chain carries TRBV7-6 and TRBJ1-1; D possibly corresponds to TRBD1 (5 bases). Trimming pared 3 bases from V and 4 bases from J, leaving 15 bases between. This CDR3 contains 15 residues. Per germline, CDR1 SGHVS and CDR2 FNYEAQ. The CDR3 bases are TGTGCCAGCAGCTTTGGGACTAGCGGGAGCACTGAAGCTTTCTTT. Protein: CASSFGTSGSTEAFF.

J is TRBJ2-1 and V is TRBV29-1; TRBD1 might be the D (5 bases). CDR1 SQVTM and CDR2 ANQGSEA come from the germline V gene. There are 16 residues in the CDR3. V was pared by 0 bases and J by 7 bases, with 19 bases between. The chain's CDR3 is CSVEDLGESFRNEQFF. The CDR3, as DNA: TGCAGCGTTGAAGATCTAGGGGAATCTTTTCGGAATGAGCAGTTCTTC.

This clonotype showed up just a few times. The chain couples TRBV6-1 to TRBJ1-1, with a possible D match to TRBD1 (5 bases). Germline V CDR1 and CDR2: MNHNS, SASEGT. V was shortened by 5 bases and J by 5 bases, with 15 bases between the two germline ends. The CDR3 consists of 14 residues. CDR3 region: CASSFGKGVTEAFF. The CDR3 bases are TGTGCCAGCAGTTTCGGCAAAGGGGTTACTGAAGCTTTCTTT.

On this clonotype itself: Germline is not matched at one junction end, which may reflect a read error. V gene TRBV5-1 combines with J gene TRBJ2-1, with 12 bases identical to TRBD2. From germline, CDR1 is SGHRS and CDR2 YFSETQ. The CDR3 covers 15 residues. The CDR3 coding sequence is TGCGCCAGCAGCTTGGGGCTAGCGGGAGGGAATGAGCAGATCTTC. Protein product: CASSLGLAGGNEQIF.

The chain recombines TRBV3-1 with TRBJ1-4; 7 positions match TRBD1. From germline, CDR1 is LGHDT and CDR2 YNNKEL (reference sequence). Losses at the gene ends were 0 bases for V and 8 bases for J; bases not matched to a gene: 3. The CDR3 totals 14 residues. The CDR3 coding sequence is TGTGCCAGCAGCCAAGATGTCAGGGGGGAAAAACTGTTTTTT. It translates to CASSQDVRGEKLFF.

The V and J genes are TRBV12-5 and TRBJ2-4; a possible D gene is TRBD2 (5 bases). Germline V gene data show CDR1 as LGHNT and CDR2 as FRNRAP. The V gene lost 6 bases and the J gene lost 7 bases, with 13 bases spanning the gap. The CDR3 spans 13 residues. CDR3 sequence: CASGPLGSNIQYF. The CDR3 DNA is TGTGCTAGTGGCCCTTTGGGGAGCAACATTCAGTACTTC. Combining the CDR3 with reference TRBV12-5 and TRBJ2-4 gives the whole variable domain DARVTQTPRHKVTEMGQEVTMRCQPILGHNTVFWYRQTMMQGLELLAYFRNRAPLDDSGMPKDRFSAEMPDATLATLKIQPSEPRDSAVYFCASGPLGSNIQYFGAGTRLSVL.

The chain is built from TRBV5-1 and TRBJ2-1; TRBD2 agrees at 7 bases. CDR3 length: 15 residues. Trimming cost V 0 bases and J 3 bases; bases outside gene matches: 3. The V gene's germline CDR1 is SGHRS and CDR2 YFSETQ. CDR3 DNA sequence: TGCGCCAGCAGCTTGGGCGGGAGTTTCTACAATGAGCAGTTCTTC. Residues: CASSLGGSFYNEQFF.

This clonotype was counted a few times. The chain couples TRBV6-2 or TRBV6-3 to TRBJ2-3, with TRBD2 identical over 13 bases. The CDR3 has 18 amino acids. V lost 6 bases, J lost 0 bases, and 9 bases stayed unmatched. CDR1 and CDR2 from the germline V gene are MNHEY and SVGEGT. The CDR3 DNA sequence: TGTGCCAGCAGAACCTCCGGGACTAGCGGGACTAGCACAGATACGCAGTATTTT. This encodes CASRTSGTSGTSTDTQYF.

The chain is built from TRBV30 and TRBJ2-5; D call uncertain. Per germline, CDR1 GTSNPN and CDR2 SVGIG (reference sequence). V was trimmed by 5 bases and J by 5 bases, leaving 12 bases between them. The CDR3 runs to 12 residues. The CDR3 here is CAWGPARETQYF. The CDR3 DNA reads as TGTGCCTGGGGACCAGCGAGGGAGACCCAGTACTTC.

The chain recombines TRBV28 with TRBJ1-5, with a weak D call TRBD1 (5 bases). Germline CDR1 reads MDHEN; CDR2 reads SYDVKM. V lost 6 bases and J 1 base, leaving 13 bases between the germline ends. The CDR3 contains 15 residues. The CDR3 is CASSDDRTSNQPQHF. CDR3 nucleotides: TGTGCCAGCAGCGATGACAGAACGAGCAATCAGCCCCAGCATTTT.

CDR3 in amino acids: CASRGLGLADSYEQYF. In nucleotides, the CDR3 is TGTGCCAGTAGGGGGCTTGGACTAGCGGATTCCTACGAGCAGTACTTC. The chain recombines TRBV19 with TRBJ2-7, with 10 bases matching TRBD2. Germline V gene data show CDR1 as LNHDA and CDR2 as SQIVND (reference sequence). The CDR3 sequence is 16 residues long. With 6 bases clipped from V and 1 base from J, the junction kept 9 bases outside the gene matches.

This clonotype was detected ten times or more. CDR3 in amino acids: CASSIGRPEGENTEAFF. CDR3 in DNA: TGTGCCAGTAGTATAGGACGCCCGGAGGGCGAGAACACTGAAGCTTTCTTT. The genes are TRBV19 and TRBJ1-1; no definite D call. The CDR3 length is 17 residues. The V gene's germline CDR1 is LNHDA and CDR2 SQIVND (reference sequence). V gave up 1 base and J gave up 1 base, with 16 bases separating them.

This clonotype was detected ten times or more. The CDR3 DNA is TGTGCCAGCAGCTCTTATACAGGGGGCCTTTCTGGCTACACCTTC. It yields the protein CASSSYTGGLSGYTF. The chain has TRBV12-3 or TRBV12-4 and TRBJ1-2; 9 bases are shared with TRBD1. The V and J ends lost 6 bases and 7 bases, in that order; junction bases with no gene match: 12. This CDR3 spans 15 amino acids.

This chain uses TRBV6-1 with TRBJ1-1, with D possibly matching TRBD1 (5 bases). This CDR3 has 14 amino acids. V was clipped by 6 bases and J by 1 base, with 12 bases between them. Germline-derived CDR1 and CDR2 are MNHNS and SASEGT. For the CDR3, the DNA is TGTGCCAGCAGCGACAGCCTACCGAACACTGAAGCTTTCTTT. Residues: CASSDSLPNTEAFF.

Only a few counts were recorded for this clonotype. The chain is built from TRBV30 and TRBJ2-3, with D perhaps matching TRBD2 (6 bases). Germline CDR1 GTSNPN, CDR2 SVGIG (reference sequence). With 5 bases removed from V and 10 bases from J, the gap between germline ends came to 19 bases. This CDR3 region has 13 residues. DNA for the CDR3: TGTGCCTGGCAGGACGGGGGTGGGGGTTCGCAGTATTTT. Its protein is CAWQDGGGGSQYF.

The CDR3 loop reads CASRVNSNYGYTF. Written as DNA, the CDR3 is TGTGCCAGCAGGGTTAATTCGAACTATGGCTACACCTTC. V is TRBV28 and J is TRBJ1-2; D unresolved. V lost 6 bases to trimming and J lost 2 bases, with 10 bases between them. The CDR3 loop spans 13 amino acids. Germline-derived CDR1 and CDR2 are MDHEN and SYDVKM.

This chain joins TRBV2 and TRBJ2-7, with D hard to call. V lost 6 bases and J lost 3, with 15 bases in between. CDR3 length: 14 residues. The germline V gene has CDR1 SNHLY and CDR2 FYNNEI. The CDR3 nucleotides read TGTGCCAGCAGCCCGTTGGTCCGGCGCTACGAGCAGTACTTC. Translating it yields CASSPLVRRYEQYF.

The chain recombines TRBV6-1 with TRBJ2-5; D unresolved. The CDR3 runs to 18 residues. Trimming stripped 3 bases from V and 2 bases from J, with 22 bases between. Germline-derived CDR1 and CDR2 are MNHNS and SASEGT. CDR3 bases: TGTGCCAGCAGTGATACGCTATCATTGGTTCTCCGACAAGAGACCCAGTACTTC. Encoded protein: CASSDTLSLVLRQETQYF.

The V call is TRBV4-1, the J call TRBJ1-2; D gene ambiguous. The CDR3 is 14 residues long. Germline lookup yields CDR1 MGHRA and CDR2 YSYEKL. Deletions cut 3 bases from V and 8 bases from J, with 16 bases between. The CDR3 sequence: CASSQGSRVRGYTF. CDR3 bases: TGCGCCAGCAGCCAGGGGTCGAGGGTTCGCGGCTACACCTTC.

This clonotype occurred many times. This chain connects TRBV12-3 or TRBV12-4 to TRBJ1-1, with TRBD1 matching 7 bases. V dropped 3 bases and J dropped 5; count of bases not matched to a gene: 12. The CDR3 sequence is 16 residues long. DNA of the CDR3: TGTGCCAGCAGTTTTGGGTTGCGACAGGGCTGGACTGAAGCTTTCTTT. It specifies CASSFGLRQGWTEAFF.

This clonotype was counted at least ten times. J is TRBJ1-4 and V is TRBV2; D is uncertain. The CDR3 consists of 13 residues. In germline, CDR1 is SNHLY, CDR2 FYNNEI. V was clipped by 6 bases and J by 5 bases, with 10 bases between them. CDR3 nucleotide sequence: TGTGCCAGCAGCCTACTTAGAAATGAAAAACTGTTTTTT. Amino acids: CASSLLRNEKLFF.

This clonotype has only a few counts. The CDR3: CASHRGGGANTGELFF. CDR3 coding DNA: TGCGCCAGCCACCGGGGAGGGGGCGCGAACACCGGGGAGCTGTTTTTT. The rearrangement uses TRBV5-1 and TRBJ2-2; D possibly uses TRBD1 or TRBD2 (7 bases each). The V gene's germline CDR1 is SGHRS and CDR2 YFSETQ. CDR3 length: 16 amino acids. Trimming shortened V by 7 bases and J by 0 bases, and 16 bases separated the two germline ends.

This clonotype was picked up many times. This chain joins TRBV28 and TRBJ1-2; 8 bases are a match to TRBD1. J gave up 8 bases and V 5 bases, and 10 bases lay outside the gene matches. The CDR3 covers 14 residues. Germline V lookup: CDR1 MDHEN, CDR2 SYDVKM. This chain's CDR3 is CASSDQQGVFGYTF. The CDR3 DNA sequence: TGTGCCAGCAGTGACCAACAGGGGGTATTCGGCTACACCTTC.

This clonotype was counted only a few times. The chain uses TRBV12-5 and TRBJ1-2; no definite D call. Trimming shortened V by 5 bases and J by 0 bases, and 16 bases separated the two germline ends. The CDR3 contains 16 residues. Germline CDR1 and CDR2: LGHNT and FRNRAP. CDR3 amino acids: CASGTIRVPTNYGYTF. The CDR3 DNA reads TGTGCTAGTGGTACCATAAGGGTTCCTACTAACTATGGCTACACCTTC.

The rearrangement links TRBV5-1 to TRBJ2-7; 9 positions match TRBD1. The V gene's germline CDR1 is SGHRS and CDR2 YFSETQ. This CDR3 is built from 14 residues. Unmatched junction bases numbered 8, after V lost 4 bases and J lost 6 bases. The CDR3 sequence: CASSAGQGAGEQYF. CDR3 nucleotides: TGCGCCAGCAGCGCGGGACAGGGCGCCGGCGAGCAGTACTTC.